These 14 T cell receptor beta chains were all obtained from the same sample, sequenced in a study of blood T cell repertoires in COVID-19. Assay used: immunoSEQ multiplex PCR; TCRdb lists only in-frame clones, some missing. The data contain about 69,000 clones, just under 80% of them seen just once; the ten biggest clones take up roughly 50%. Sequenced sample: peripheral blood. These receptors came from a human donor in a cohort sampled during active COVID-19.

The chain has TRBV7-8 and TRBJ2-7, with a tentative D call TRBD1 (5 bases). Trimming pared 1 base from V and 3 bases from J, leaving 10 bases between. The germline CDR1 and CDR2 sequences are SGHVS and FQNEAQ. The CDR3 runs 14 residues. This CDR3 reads CASSLVDTGYEQYF. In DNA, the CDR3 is TGTGCCAGCAGCTTAGTGGACACTGGCTACGAGCAGTACTTC.

This CDR3 reads CASSSVPAGGETQYF. In DNA, the CDR3 is TGTGCCAGCAGTTCGGTCCCGGCAGGGGGAGAGACCCAGTACTTC. V gene TRBV28 combines with J gene TRBJ2-5; 7 bases match TRBD1. Germline values: CDR1 MDHEN, CDR2 SYDVKM. Trimming took 4 bases from V and 4 from J; bases not matched to a gene: 9. The CDR3 is 15 amino acids.

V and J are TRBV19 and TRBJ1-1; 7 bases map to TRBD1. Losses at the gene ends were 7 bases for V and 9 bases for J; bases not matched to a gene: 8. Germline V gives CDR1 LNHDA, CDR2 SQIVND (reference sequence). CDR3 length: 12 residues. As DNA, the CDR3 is TGTGCCAGTACTGAACAGGGGCGGAAAGCTTTCTTT. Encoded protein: CASTEQGRKAFF.

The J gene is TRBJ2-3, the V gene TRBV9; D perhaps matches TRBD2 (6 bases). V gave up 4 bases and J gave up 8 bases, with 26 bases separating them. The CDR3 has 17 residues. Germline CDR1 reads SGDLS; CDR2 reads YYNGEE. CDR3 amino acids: CASSNLPPEGTASTQYF. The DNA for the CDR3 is TGTGCCAGCAGCAACCTCCCCCCGGAGGGAACCGCGTCTACGCAGTATTTT.

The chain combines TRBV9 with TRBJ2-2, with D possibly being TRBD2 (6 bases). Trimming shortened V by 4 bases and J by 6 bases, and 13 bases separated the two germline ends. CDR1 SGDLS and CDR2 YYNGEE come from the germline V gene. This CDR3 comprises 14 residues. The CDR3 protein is CASSRGWDSGELFF. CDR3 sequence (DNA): TGTGCCAGCAGCAGGGGTTGGGACTCCGGGGAGCTGTTTTTT.

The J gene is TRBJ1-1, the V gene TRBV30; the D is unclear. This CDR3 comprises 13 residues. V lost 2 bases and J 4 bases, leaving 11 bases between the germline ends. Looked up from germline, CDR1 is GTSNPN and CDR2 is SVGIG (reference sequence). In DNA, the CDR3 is TGTGCCTGGAGTAGTCCCCCGGGCACTGAAGCTTTCTTT. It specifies CAWSSPPGTEAFF.

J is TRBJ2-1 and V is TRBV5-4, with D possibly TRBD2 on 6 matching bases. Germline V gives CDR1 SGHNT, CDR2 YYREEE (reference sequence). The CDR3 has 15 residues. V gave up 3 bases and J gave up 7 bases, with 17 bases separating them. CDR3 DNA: TGTGCCAGCAGCTCTCCGGGATTGGGACTGAATGAGCAGTTCTTC. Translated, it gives CASSSPGLGLNEQFF.

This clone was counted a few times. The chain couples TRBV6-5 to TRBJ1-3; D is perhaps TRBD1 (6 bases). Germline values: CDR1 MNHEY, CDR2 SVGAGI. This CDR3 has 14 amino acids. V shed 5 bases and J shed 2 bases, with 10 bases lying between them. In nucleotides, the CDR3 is TGTGCCAGCAGTACAGGGATTGCTGGAAACACCATATATTTT. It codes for CASSTGIAGNTIYF.

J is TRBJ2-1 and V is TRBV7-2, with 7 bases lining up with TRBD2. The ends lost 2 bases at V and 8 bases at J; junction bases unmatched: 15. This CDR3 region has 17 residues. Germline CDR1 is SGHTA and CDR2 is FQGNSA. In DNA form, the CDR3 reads TGTGCCAGCAGCTTAAGCCCCCTAGGCGGGAGTGTAGATGAGCAGTTCTTC. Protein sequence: CASSLSPLGGSVDEQFF.

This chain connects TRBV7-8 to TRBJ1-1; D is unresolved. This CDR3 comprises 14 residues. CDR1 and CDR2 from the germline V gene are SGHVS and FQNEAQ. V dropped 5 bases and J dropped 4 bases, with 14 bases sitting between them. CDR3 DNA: TGTGCCAGCAGCCCTGTAGAGGGTTTCACTGAAGCTTTCTTT. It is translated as CASSPVEGFTEAFF. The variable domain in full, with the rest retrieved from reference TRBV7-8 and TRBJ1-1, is GAGVSQSPRYKVAKRGQDVALRCDPISGHVSLFWYQQALGQGPEFLTYFQNEAQLDKSGLPSDRFFAERPEGSVSTLKIQRTQQEDSAVYLCASSPVEGFTEAFFGQGTRLTVV.

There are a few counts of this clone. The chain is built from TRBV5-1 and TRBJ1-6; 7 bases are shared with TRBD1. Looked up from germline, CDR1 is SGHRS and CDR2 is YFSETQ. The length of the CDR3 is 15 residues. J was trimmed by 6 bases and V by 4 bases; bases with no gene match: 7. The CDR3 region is CASSRDRASNSPLHF. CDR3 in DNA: TGCGCCAGCAGCCGCGACAGGGCGAGTAATTCACCCCTCCACTTT.

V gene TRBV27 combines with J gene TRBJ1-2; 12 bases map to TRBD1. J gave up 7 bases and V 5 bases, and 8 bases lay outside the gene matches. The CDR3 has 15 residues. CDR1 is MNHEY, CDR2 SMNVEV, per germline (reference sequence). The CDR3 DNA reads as TGTGCCAGCAGTAGCCCGGGACAGGGGGCCGTTGGCTACACCTTC. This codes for CASSSPGQGAVGYTF.

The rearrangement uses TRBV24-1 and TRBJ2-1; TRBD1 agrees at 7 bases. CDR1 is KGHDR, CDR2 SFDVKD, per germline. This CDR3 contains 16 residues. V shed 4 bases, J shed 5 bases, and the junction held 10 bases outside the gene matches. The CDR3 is CATSDPATGTHNEQFF. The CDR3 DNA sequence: TGTGCCACCAGTGACCCAGCGACAGGGACCCACAATGAGCAGTTCTTC.

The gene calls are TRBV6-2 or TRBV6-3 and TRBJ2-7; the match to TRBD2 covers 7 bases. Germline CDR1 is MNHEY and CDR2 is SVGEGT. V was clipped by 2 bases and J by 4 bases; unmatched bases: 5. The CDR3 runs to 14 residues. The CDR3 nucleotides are TGTGCCAGCAGTTACGGGGGAGCGGGGTACGAGCAGTACTTC. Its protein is CASSYGGAGYEQYF.